Listed here is a single T cell receptor beta chain. Its cognate antigen has yet to be identified. Base qualities are not at hand, and no much larger clone is one base apart. At diagnosis, peripheral blood, uninvolved tumor-adjacent lung and tumor were collected and stored as a combination of fresh-frozen and FFPE material. For TCR repertoire profiling, blood samples were analyzed as peripheral blood mononuclear cells. TCR beta CDR3 regions were sequenced from DNA using the immunoSEQ Assay. As for the original processing: T cell density was computed as TCR beta template counts normalized to usable DNA estimated by amplifying housekeeping genes. Richness was estimated using the preseqR package, with extrapolation to 400,000 templates for PBMC samples and to 120,000 templates for tissue samples. Clonality was defined by subtracting Pielou's evenness from one. To identify tissue-enriched TCRs, differential abundance testing was run on productive amino-acid clonotypes with a minimum total count of 5 and an alpha of 0.1. The Jaccard Index and the Morisita Overlap Index were used to quantify repertoire overlap between compartments. GLIPH clustered TCR beta CDR3s with public tetramer-defined viral CDR3s; viral motifs required at least three viral sequences plus V-gene enrichment. TCRdb provides this immuneACCESS table in a form limited to in-frame rearrangements. Some clones are lacking; in checked studies, under half of them reflect an unresolved V gene, and why the rest are absent is not known. Clone size and the V and J calls come from that table; the DNA yielded D and trimming. The sample table contains approximately 83,000 clones; only one count was recorded for roughly 93% of them. The ten most abundant clones make up 4.1% of the sample.

The data are from a study of T cells in localized non-small cell lung cancer (TCRdb year 2020). Broadly, across the study: The study examined T cell repertoires in 200 to 250 patients with early-stage NSCLC and compared tumors with uninvolved tumor-adjacent lungs. The cohort consisted of 200 to 300 treatment-naive NSCLC patients whose localized lung tumors had been resected. Of the NSCLC patients, about 130 were male and approximately 97 were female, and the mean age was approximately 66 years. Findings and caveats that apply to the study as a whole: A median of around 50 of the top 100 tumor clones turned up in the paired uninvolved adjacent lung, and 25 to 35 of those clones also ranked among the top 100 of that same adjacent lung. Multi-region tumor sequencing was not performed, so intratumor heterogeneity could not be excluded. The highest T cell clonality was observed in uninvolved tumor-adjacent lung, where clonality exceeded that of tumor, suggesting that antigenic responses were more focused in uninvolved tumor-adjacent lung. Because the study design was exploratory, TCR variables were selected using unadjusted p-values without false-discovery rate correction. Longer overall survival was associated with higher blood T cell density, whereas shorter survival was associated with higher adjacent-lung clonality.

Ends trimmed: V by 5 bases, J by 0 bases; bases unmatched to a gene: 7. From the cysteine through the phenylalanine, the CDR3 covers 17 amino acids. Only the CDR3 DNA stays, 51 bases, in frame from base 1. CDR1 SGHAT and CDR2 FQNNGV are derived from the germline V gene. Recombination joined TRBV11-2 with TRBJ2-2; 9 middle bases align to TRBD1. Sample: PBMCs, taken before any cancer treatment. The TCR was taken from a woman aged 40-69 years with stage II squamous cell lung carcinoma. The nucleotide sequence is TGTGCCAGCAGCCCGTTGACAGGGGGGGCGAACACCGGGGAGCTGTTTTTT. It specifies CASSPLTGGANTGELFF.